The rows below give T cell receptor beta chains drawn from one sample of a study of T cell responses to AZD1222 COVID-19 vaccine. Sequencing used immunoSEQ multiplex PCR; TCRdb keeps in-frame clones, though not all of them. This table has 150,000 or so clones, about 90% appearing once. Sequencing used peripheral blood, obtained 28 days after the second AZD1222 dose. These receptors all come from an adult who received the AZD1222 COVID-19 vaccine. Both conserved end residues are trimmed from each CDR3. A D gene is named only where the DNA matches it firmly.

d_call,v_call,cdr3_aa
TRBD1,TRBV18,ASSPPGRAGGSGYT
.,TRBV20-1,STGTVPPH
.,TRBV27,ASSLQVHYNNEQF
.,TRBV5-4,ASSLHRVHEQY
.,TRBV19,ASSPTMIQETQY
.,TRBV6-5,ASRTGPNEQF
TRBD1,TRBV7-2,ASSFRERTGTGELF
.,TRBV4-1,ASSQGLIESPGELF
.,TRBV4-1,ASSHEVAAFSYNEQF
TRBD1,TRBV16,ASSQDRGLYEQY
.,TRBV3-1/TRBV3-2,ASSQAEGAGQY
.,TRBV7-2,ASSLTPGLPYEQY
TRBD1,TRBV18,ASSPQAGTTGAITDTQY
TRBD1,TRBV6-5,ASSYRPNRGSYGYT
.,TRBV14,ASSPGTTARLQY
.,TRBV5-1,ASSGDYYGYT
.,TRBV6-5,ASSRGPSRGEQY
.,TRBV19,ASSSMMGDTEAF
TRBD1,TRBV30,AWRGQGCASPLH
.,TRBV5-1,ASSPRGGSTGELF
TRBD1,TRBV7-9,ASSFYWAGQYNEKLF